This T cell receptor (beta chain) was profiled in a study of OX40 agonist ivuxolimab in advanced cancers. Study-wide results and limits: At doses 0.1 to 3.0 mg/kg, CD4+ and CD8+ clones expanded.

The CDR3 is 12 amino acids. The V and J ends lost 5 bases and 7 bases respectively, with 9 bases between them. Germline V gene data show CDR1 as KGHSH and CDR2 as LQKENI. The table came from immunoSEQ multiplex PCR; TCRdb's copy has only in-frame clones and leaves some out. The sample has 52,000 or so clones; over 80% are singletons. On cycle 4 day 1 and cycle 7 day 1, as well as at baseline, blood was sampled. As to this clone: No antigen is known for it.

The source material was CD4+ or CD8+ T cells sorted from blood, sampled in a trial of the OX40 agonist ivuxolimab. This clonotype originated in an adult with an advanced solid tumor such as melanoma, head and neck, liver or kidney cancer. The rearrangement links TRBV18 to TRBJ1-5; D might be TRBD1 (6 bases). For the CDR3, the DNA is TGTGCCAGCTCAATTGGGGGCCAGCCCCAGCATTTT. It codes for CASSIGGQPQHF.